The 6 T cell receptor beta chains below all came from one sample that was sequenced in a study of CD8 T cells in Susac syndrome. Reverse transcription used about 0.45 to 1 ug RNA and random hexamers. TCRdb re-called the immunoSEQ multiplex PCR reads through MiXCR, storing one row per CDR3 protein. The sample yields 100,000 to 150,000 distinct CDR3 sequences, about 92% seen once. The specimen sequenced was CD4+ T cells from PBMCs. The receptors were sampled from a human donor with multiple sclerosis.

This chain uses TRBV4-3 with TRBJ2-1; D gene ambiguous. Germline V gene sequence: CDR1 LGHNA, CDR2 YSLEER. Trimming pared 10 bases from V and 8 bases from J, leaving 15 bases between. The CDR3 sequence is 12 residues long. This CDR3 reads CANAGPGDEQFF. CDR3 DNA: TGCGCCAATGCCGGGCCTGGGGATGAGCAGTTCTTC.

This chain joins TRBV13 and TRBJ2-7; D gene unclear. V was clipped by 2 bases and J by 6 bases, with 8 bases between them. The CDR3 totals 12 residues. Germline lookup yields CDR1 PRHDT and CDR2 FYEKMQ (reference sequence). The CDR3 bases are TGTGCCAGCAGCTTACCCAATTCCGAGCAGTACTTC. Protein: CASSLPNSEQYF.

This CDR3 reads CASSTRSSGSTDTQYF. CDR3 bases: TGTGCCAGCAGCACCCGTTCTAGCGGGAGCACAGATACGCAGTATTTT. The V call is TRBV5-4, the J call TRBJ2-3, with 8 bases lining up with TRBD2. The CDR3 runs to 16 residues. The V gene's germline CDR1 is SGHNT and CDR2 YYREEE (reference sequence). V shed 4 bases, J shed 0 bases, and the junction held 7 bases outside the gene matches.

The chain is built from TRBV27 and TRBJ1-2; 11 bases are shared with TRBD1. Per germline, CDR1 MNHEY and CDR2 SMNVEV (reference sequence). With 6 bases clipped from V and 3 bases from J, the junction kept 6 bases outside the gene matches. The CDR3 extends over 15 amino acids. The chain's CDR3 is CASRPRTGGDYGYTF. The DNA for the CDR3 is TGTGCCAGCAGACCTCGGACAGGGGGCGACTATGGCTACACCTTC.

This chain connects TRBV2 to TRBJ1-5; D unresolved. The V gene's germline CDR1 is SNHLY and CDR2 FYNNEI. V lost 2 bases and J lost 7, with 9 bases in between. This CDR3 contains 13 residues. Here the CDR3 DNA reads TGTGCCAGCAGTGAATGGACGAGGCAGCCCCAGCATTTT. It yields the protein CASSEWTRQPQHF.

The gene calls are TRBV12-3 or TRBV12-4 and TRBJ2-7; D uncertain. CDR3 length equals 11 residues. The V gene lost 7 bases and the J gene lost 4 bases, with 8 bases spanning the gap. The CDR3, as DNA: TGTGCCAGCACCCTAGGGTACGAGCAGTACTTC. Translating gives CASTLGYEQYF.